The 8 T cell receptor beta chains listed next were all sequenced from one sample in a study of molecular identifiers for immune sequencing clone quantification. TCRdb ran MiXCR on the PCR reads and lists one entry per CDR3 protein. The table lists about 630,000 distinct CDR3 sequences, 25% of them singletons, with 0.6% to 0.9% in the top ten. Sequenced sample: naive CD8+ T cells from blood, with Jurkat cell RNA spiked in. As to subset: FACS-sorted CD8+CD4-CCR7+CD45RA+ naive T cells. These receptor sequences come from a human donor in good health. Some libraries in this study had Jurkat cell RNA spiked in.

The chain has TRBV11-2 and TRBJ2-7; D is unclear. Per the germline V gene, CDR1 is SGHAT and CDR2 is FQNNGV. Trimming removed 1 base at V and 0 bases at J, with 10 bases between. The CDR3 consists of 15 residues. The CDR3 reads CASSLGSWISYEQYF. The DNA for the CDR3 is TGTGCCAGCAGCTTAGGTTCCTGGATCTCCTACGAGCAGTACTTC.

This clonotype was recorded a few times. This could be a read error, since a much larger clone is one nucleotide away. In nucleotides, the CDR3 is TGCAGCGTTGCAGGGGGGATAGGCACCGGGGAGCTGTTTTTT. Amino acid sequence: CSVAGGIGTGELFF. V is TRBV29-1 and J is TRBJ2-2; a possible D gene is TRBD1 (7 bases). Trimming removed 4 bases at V and 4 bases at J, with 13 bases between. The CDR3 covers 14 residues. Germline V CDR1 and CDR2: SQVTM, ANQGSEA.

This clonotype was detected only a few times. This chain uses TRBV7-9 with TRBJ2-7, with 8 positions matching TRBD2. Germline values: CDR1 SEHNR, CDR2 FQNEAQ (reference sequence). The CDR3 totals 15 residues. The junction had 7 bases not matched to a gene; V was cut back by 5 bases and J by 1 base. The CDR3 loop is CASSDSGTYSYEQYF. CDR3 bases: TGTGCCAGCAGCGATAGCGGGACCTATTCCTACGAGCAGTACTTC.

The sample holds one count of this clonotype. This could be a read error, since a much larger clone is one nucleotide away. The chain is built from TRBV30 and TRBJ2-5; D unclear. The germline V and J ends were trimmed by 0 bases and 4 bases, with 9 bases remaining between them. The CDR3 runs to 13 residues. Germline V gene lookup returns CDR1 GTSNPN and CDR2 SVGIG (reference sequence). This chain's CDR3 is CAWSVMWGETQYF. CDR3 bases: TGTGCCTGGAGTGTAATGTGGGGAGAGACCCAGTACTTC.

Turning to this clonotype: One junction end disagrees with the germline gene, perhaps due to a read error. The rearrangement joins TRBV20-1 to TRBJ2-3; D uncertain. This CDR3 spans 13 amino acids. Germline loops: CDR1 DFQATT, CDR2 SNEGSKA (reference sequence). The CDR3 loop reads CGARDFPSDTQYF. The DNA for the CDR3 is TGCGGTGCTAGAGATTTCCCTTCAGATACGCAGTATTTT.

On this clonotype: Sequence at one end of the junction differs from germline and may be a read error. The CDR3 DNA follows: TGTGCCAGCACGTGGAGGTCTTCTGATGCTTTCTTT. Its translation: CASTWRSSDAFF. V usage is TRBV6-6 and J usage is TRBJ1-1, with D uncertain. CDR1 and CDR2 (germline): MNHNY, SVGAGI (reference sequence). This CDR3 is built from 12 residues.

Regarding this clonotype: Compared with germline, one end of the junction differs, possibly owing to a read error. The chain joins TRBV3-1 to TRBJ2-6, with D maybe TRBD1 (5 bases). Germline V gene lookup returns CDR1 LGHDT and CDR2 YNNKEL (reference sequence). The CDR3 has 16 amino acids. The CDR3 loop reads CASSMAPVSGANVLPF. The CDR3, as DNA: TGTGCCAGCAGCATGGCCCCGGTTTCTGGGGCCAACGTCCTGCCTTTC.

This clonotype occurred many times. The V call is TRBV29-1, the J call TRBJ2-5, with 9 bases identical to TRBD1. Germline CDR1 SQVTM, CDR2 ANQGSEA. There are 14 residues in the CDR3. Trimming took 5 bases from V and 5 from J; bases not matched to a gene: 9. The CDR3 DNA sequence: TGCAGCGTTCCAGGGACAGGGACTGTGGAGACCCAGTACTTC. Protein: CSVPGTGTVETQYF.